These 28 T cell receptor beta chains share one sample of origin, sequenced in a study of T cells expressing NK-cell markers (dated by TCRdb to 2018 to 2020). Libraries were prepared through 5' RACE. These reads were obtained on an Illumina HiSeq 2000. After TCRdb reprocessed the reads, each CDR3 protein sequence was kept as one row, without DNA. This sample's clone table shows 440,000 or so distinct CDR3 sequences. Together, the top ten hold 6% to 9.5% of the sample. The sample was blood T cells: a sorted CD56 or NKG2C T cell subset, CD4+ or CD8+ T cells, or bulk PBMC T cells (not recorded which). These receptor sequences come from a woman aged 18 to 75 in good health.

This chain connects TRBV7-9 to TRBJ1-2; TCRdb's D call of TRBD1 is untestable without DNA. The CDR3 is 13 residues long. Germline loops: CDR1 SEHNR, CDR2 FQNEAQ (reference sequence). CDR3 residues: CASTFSGGYGYTF. The full variable domain, in which reference TRBV7-9 and TRBJ1-2 provide the parts outside the CDR3, is DTGVSQNPRHKITKRGQNVTFRCDPISEHNRLYWYRQTLGQGPEFLTYFQNEAQLEKSRLLSDRFSAERPKGSFSTLEIQRTEQGDSAMYLCASTFSGGYGYTFGSGTRLTVV.

The V gene is TRBV5-1, the J gene TRBJ2-3. This CDR3 has 13 amino acids. The germline CDR1 and CDR2 sequences are SGHRS and YFSETQ. The CDR3 sequence: CASSLAAADTQYF.

This chain links TRBV11-3 with TRBJ2-1. CDR3 length: 13 residues. Germline CDR1 and CDR2: SGHNT and YENEEA. CDR3: CASSTDGYNEQFF.

The CDR3 spells CATSREPGWANEQFF. This rearrangement joins TRBV15 to TRBJ2-1; the TRBD2 assignment by TCRdb is unverifiable without DNA. CDR1 LNHNV and CDR2 YYDKDF come from the germline V gene (reference sequence). The CDR3 runs to 15 residues.

The gene calls are TRBV29-1 and TRBJ1-1. This CDR3 is 14 amino acids long. The germline V gene has CDR1 SQVTM and CDR2 ANQGSEA. This chain's CDR3 is CSVVGSPSGTEAFF. Supplemented by reference TRBV29-1 and TRBJ1-1, the full variable domain reads SAVISQKPSRDICQRGTSLTIQCQVDSQVTMMFWYRQQPGQSLTLIATANQGSEATYESGFVIDKFPISRPNLTFSTLTVSNMSPEDSSIYLCSVVGSPSGTEAFFGQGTRLTVV.

This chain links TRBV7-2 with TRBJ2-1; checking the TCRdb D call of TRBD1 is not possible without DNA. This CDR3 comprises 15 residues. Germline V lookup: CDR1 SGHTA, CDR2 FQGNSA. This chain's CDR3 is CASSPRSERGNEQFF.

CDR3 protein: CATSDLRSGEQYF. The chain links TRBV24-1 to TRBJ2-7; the D gene TCRdb calls, TRBD2, cannot be checked with no DNA. The germline CDR1 and CDR2 sequences are KGHDR and SFDVKD. The CDR3 covers 13 residues.

This chain joins TRBV4-3 and TRBJ1-1; TCRdb reports TRBD1, a call that lacks DNA to check it against. The germline gives CDR1 LGHNA, CDR2 YSLEER. This CDR3 has 15 residues. The CDR3 protein is CASSRTGTGGTEAFF.

The chain has TRBV7-8 and TRBJ1-1; the TCRdb D gene call, TRBD1, has no DNA to confirm it. Germline-derived CDR1 and CDR2 are SGHVS and FQNEAQ. This CDR3 spans 13 amino acids. The CDR3 here is CASSLTTPDGTFF.

The rearrangement uses TRBV18 and TRBJ1-4; the D call from TCRdb, TRBD1, cannot be confirmed without DNA. The CDR3 loop spans 16 amino acids. Germline CDR1 reads KGHSH; CDR2 reads LQKENI. This CDR3 reads CASSPVTGTGVEKLFF.

The chain uses TRBV7-9 and TRBJ2-5; TCRdb calls TRBD2, which cannot be checked without DNA. The CDR3 has 15 residues. CDR1 and CDR2 from the germline V gene are SEHNR and FQNEAQ (reference sequence). The CDR3 reads CASSLGAGVKETQYF.

This sequence joins TRBV10-3 and TRBJ2-7. The CDR3 is made up of 18 amino acids. Germline assignment: CDR1 ENHRY and CDR2 SYGVKD. The CDR3 region is CAISESKAGSLSSYEQYF.

This chain links TRBV5-8 with TRBJ2-5; absent DNA, TCRdb's TRBD1 call cannot be checked. The CDR3 runs to 15 residues. Germline V CDR1 and CDR2: SGHTS, YDEGEE. The CDR3 region is CASSGRTVAEETQYF.

The chain uses TRBV4-3 and TRBJ1-4; checking the TCRdb D call of TRBD1 is not possible without DNA. From germline, CDR1 is LGHNA and CDR2 YSLEER. The CDR3 length is 17 residues. This CDR3 reads CASSQDLPQGAIEKLFF.

The chain employs TRBV9 and TRBJ1-2; the TRBD1 assignment by TCRdb is unverifiable without DNA. The germline CDR1 and CDR2 sequences are SGDLS and YYNGEE. This CDR3 is built from 16 residues. CDR3 protein: CASSVGGQAEYYGYTF.

This sequence joins TRBV5-5 and TRBJ1-2; the D gene TCRdb calls, TRBD1, cannot be checked with no DNA. The CDR3 has 14 amino acids. Germline V lookup: CDR1 SGHKS, CDR2 YYEKEE (reference sequence). This CDR3 reads CASSYDRSNYGYTF.

V and J are TRBV6-1 and TRBJ2-1; the TCRdb call, TRBD1, lacks DNA for checking. The CDR3 consists of 16 residues. The germline V gene encodes CDR1 MNHNS and CDR2 SASEGT. This CDR3 is CASTLERDRGLDEQFF.

The V gene is TRBV12-3 or TRBV12-4, the J gene TRBJ2-6. The CDR3 totals 13 residues. The CDR3 loop reads CASSLDGANVLTF.

This chain joins TRBV5-1 and TRBJ2-3; TCRdb outputs TRBD2, but without DNA this stays unchecked. Germline V gene lookup returns CDR1 SGHRS and CDR2 YFSETQ. The CDR3 covers 15 residues. CDR3 protein: CASSLGGGRSDTQYF.

The chain couples TRBV6-2 or TRBV6-3 to TRBJ2-3. The CDR3 runs 14 residues. Germline V gives CDR1 MNHEY, CDR2 SVGEGT. The CDR3 region is CASSGWGSADTQYF.

The chain carries TRBV20-1 and TRBJ2-2. The CDR3 is made up of 11 amino acids. CDR1 is DFQATT, CDR2 SNEGSKA, per germline (reference sequence). CDR3 sequence: CSAIESGELFF.

The rearrangement links TRBV5-4 to TRBJ1-2; the D call from TCRdb, TRBD1, cannot be confirmed without DNA. The CDR3 covers 14 residues. The V gene's germline CDR1 is SGHNT and CDR2 YYREEE (reference sequence). This CDR3 is CASSWSGTEYGYTF.

The genes are TRBV11-2 and TRBJ2-7. The CDR3 covers 13 residues. Germline V gene sequence: CDR1 SGHAT, CDR2 FQNNGV. The CDR3: CASTKGSGYEQYF. Combining the CDR3 with reference TRBV11-2 and TRBJ2-7 gives the whole variable domain EAGVAQSPRYKIIEKRQSVAFWCNPISGHATLYWYQQILGQGPKLLIQFQNNGVVDDSQLPKDRFSAERLKGVDSTLKIQPAKLEDSAVYLCASTKGSGYEQYFGPGTRLTVT.

The chain is built from TRBV20-1 and TRBJ2-5; with no DNA, the TCRdb D assignment of TRBD1 cannot be verified. The CDR3 extends over 14 amino acids. The V gene's germline CDR1 is DFQATT and CDR2 SNEGSKA (reference sequence). The CDR3 spells CSVEVRDSQETQYF.

The V gene is TRBV7-9, the J gene TRBJ1-1; TCRdb calls TRBD1, which cannot be checked without DNA. This CDR3 is 15 amino acids long. Germline V lookup: CDR1 SEHNR, CDR2 FQNEAQ (reference sequence). This CDR3 is CASSLPQGVATEAFF.

The V and J genes are TRBV2 and TRBJ2-1; TCRdb's D call, TRBD2, is unchecked because there is no DNA. Germline-derived CDR1 and CDR2 are SNHLY and FYNNEI. The CDR3 sequence is 15 residues long. CDR3 protein: CASRQRTSRGNEQFF.

V gene TRBV3-1 combines with J gene TRBJ2-3; lacking DNA, the TRBD1 call made by TCRdb goes unchecked. CDR1 LGHDT and CDR2 YNNKEL come from the germline V gene (reference sequence). This CDR3 is 15 amino acids long. CDR3 sequence reads: CASSQQGPRTDTQYF.

This chain links TRBV11-2 with TRBJ2-1; TCRdb outputs TRBD2, but without DNA this stays unchecked. CDR3 size: 14 residues. Germline V gives CDR1 SGHAT, CDR2 FQNNGV. The CDR3 sequence: CASRTSGSFYEQFF.